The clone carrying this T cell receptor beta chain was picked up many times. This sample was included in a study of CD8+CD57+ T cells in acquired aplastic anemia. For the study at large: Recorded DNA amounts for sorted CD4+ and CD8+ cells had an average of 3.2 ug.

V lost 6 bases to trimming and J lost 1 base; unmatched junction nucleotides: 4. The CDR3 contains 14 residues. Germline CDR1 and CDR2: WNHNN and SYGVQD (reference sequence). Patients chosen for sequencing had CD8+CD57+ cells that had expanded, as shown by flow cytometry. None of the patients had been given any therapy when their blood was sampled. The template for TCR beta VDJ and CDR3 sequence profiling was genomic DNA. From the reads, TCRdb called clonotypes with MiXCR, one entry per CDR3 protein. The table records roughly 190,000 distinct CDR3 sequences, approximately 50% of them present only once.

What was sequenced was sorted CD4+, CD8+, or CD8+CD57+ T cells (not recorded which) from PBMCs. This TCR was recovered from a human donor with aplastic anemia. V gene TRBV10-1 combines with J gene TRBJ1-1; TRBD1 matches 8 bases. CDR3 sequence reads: CASRPDRGNTEAFF. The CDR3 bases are TGCGCCAGCAGACCAGACAGGGGGAACACTGAAGCTTTCTTT.